The 32 T cell receptor beta chains below were found in one sample sequenced in a study of metastatic and nonmetastatic thyroid tumors. Before thyroid surgery, none of the patients had received any treatment. TCRdb reassembled clones from the PCR reads with MiXCR. The data hold about 25,000 clones, with roughly 20% observed a single time. Sequencing was performed on adjacent normal tissue. These receptors all come from a female donor with papillary thyroid cancer or a benign thyroid nodule (not recorded which). Some clones in this sample may be carry-over from other donors' samples.

Details on this clone: Its ends do not fully match the called genes, so a read error is possible. The chain has TRBV4-2 and TRBJ2-2; D is unresolved. CDR3 length equals 15 residues. The germline gives CDR1 LGHNA, CDR2 YNFKEQ. The CDR3 reads CASSQGGRSTVELFF. In nucleotides, the CDR3 is TGTGCCAGCAGCCAAGGGGGTCGGTCCACCGTGGAGCTGTTTTTT.

This clone was counted at least ten times. The gene calls are TRBV19 and TRBJ1-3; D may be TRBD1 (6 bases). The length of the CDR3 is 14 residues. V was clipped by 8 bases and J by 3 bases, with 14 bases between them. The germline V gene encodes CDR1 LNHDA and CDR2 SQIVND (reference sequence). CDR3 loop: CASGRDTGGNTIYF. The CDR3 nucleotides read TGTGCCAGTGGCCGGGACACGGGTGGAAACACCATATATTTT.

The chain links TRBV6-1 to TRBJ2-6; D might be TRBD1 (5 bases). The germline V gene has CDR1 MNHNS and CDR2 SASEGT. The V end lost 5 bases, the J end lost 9 bases, and 14 bases lay between the germline ends. The CDR3 is 14 amino acids. The CDR3 DNA sequence: TGTGCCAGCAGTCAGGGCTCTGCGGTCAACGTCCTGACTTTC. This sequence encodes CASSQGSAVNVLTF.

This clone has more than one count but fewer than ten. An end of the junction does not agree with germline; a read error may underlie this. The V and J genes are TRBV15 and TRBJ1-1; 9 bases match TRBD1. The CDR3 consists of 14 residues. Germline V gene data show CDR1 as LNHNV and CDR2 as YYDKDF (reference sequence). CDR3 protein: CATSLDRGIRGALF. For the CDR3, the DNA is TGTGCCACCAGCCTAGACAGGGGGATCCGGGGAGCTTTATTT. Drawing the rest from reference TRBV15 and TRBJ1-1, the complete variable domain is DAMVIQNPRYQVTQFGKPVTLSCSQTLNHNVMYWYQQKSSQAPKLLFHYYDKDFNNEADTPDNFQSRRPNTSFCFLDIRSPGLGDTAMYLCATSLDRGIRGALFGQGTRLTVV.

V gene TRBV30 combines with J gene TRBJ2-1; 8 positions match TRBD2. Germline V gene data show CDR1 as GTSNPN and CDR2 as SVGIG (reference sequence). The ends lost 0 bases at V and 0 bases at J; junction bases unmatched: 7. The length of the CDR3 is 17 residues. The chain's CDR3 is CAWSVRVGRASYNEQFF. CDR3 DNA: TGTGCCTGGAGTGTACGGGTCGGGAGGGCCTCCTACAATGAGCAGTTCTTC.

This clone is termed medium-sized. The chain employs TRBV28 and TRBJ1-3, with a tentative D call TRBD1 (6 bases). This CDR3 has 14 residues. Germline lookup yields CDR1 MDHEN and CDR2 SYDVKM. V was clipped by 5 bases and J by 7 bases, with 15 bases between them. The CDR3 reads CASSPDRTANTIYF. The CDR3 DNA follows: TGTGCCAGCAGTCCTGACAGGACGGCTAACACCATATATTTT.

This clone was detected ten times or more. The J gene is TRBJ1-2, the V gene TRBV20-1; no clear D. This CDR3 comprises 12 residues. The ends were cut back, 6 bases at V and 7 bases at J, with 15 bases in the middle. Germline CDR1 reads DFQATT; CDR2 reads SNEGSKA (reference sequence). The CDR3, as DNA: TGCAGTGCCCAGAGGGAGTCTGGTGGCTACACCTTC. Protein product: CSAQRESGGYTF.

In this sample, this clone turned up many times. Other DNA sequences in this specimen translate into the identical CDR3. The gene calls are TRBV19 and TRBJ1-1, with D unresolved. This CDR3 has 13 residues. The germline V gene encodes CDR1 LNHDA and CDR2 SQIVND (reference sequence). V was trimmed by 6 bases and J by 4 bases, leaving 12 bases between them. This CDR3 is CASSGQVVTEAFF. The CDR3 bases are TGTGCCAGTAGCGGGCAGGTAGTCACTGAAGCTTTCTTT. The full variable domain, completed using reference TRBV19 and TRBJ1-1, is DGGITQSPKYLFRKEGQNVTLSCEQNLNHDAMYWYRQDPGQGLRLIYYSQIVNDFQKGDIAEGYSVSREKKESFPLTVTSAQKNPTAFYLCASSGQVVTEAFFGQGTRLTVV.

Regarding this clone: This may come from a read error, since a much larger clone is one base off. Other nucleotide sequences from this sample produce the same CDR3. This sequence joins TRBV5-5 and TRBJ2-4; no reliable D call. Germline V gene data show CDR1 as SGHKS and CDR2 as YYEKEE (reference sequence). Trimming removed 2 bases at V and 5 bases at J, with 11 bases between. The CDR3 runs 14 residues. CDR3 sequence reads: CASSFQTGENIQYF. CDR3 bases: TGTGCCAGCAGCTTCCAGACTGGGGAAAACATTCAGTACTTC.

The chain is built from TRBV7-3 and TRBJ2-5, with 7 nucleotides matching TRBD2. Germline V lookup: CDR1 SGHTA, CDR2 FQGTGA. Trimming at V came to 10 bases and at J to 1 base, leaving 9 bases not matched to a gene. The CDR3 runs to 14 residues. The CDR3 bases are TGTGCCATCTGCTTAACGGGGGGCCAAGAGACCCAGTACTTC. This gives the protein CAICLTGGQETQYF.

Ten or more counts support this clone. The chain has TRBV10-3 and TRBJ1-2, with a weak D call TRBD1 (6 bases). V lost 6 bases and J lost 1, with 12 bases in between. The CDR3 is made up of 14 amino acids. CDR1 is ENHRY, CDR2 SYGVKD, per germline. CDR3 nucleotide sequence: TGTGCCATCAGGGGGGGGACAATTAACTATGGCTACACCTTC. It is translated as CAIRGGTINYGYTF.

Here the CDR3 DNA reads TGTGCCAGCAGCGGCGAGGCAGGGTTCAGATTGGGGGAGCTGTTTTTT. It translates to CASSGEAGFRLGELFF. The gene calls are TRBV9 and TRBJ2-2, with D possibly matching TRBD1 (5 bases). The CDR3 is made up of 16 amino acids. Per the germline V gene, CDR1 is SGDLS and CDR2 is YYNGEE. Trimming pared 3 bases from V and 8 bases from J, leaving 20 bases between.

The sample holds many counts of this clone. The chain links TRBV7-2 to TRBJ2-1; 12 bases line up with TRBD2. The germline CDR1 and CDR2 sequences are SGHTA and FQGNSA. The CDR3 consists of 15 residues. V lost 5 bases, J lost 9 bases, and 8 bases stayed unmatched. CDR3 protein: CASSTLAGGPSEQFF. CDR3 bases: TGTGCCAGCAGCACCCTAGCGGGAGGGCCGAGTGAGCAGTTCTTC.

The rearrangement joins TRBV20-1 to TRBJ1-6; D unresolved. The germline V gene has CDR1 DFQATT and CDR2 SNEGSKA (reference sequence). V gave up 3 bases and J gave up 8 bases, with 20 bases separating them. This CDR3 is 16 amino acids long. CDR3 region: CSARESRRSWDSPLHF. The CDR3 bases are TGCAGTGCTAGGGAGTCCCGGAGGAGTTGGGATTCACCCCTCCACTTT.

This clone came up many times. The chain has TRBV20-1 and TRBJ2-7; 11 bases map to TRBD2. CDR3 length: 13 residues. V was pared by 6 bases and J by 9 bases, with 10 bases of the junction left unmatched. The germline gives CDR1 DFQATT, CDR2 SNEGSKA (reference sequence). CDR3 sequence: CSAPGLAVEGQYF. In DNA, the CDR3 is TGCAGTGCCCCGGGACTAGCGGTTGAGGGGCAGTACTTC.

This clone was found many times. This chain connects TRBV9 to TRBJ1-2; tentative D call: TRBD1 (5 bases). The V and J ends lost 0 bases and 6 bases respectively, with 9 bases between them. There are 13 residues in the CDR3. In germline, CDR1 is SGDLS, CDR2 YYNGEE. The CDR3 DNA follows: TGTGCCAGCAGCGTAGGGCCAGGGCATGGCTACACCTTC. As protein: CASSVGPGHGYTF.

This chain links TRBV20-1 with TRBJ2-3; D is unclear. The CDR3 totals 13 residues. Trimming left V 6 bases short and J 10 bases short, with 20 bases between. CDR1 and CDR2 from the germline V gene are DFQATT and SNEGSKA (reference sequence). In DNA, the CDR3 is TGCAGTGCACCCCCTCCAAGCTGTGATGCGCAGTATTTT. It specifies CSAPPPSCDAQYF.

Regarding this clone: The conserved phenylalanine or tryptophan is not found at the CDR3 terminus, so this likely reflects a read error. The gene calls are TRBV11-1 and TRBJ2-7; D may be TRBD1 (6 bases). The CDR3 consists of 17 residues. Per germline, CDR1 SGHAT and CDR2 FQDESV (reference sequence). Between the trimmed V and J ends, which lost 1 base and 0 bases, there was a span of 16 bases. CDR3 DNA: TGTGCCAGCAGCTTAGTTTTCAGGGGAATCAGCTCCTACGAGCAGTACTAC. Protein product: CASSLVFRGISSYEQYY.

This chain connects TRBV2 to TRBJ2-1; the match to TRBD1 covers 10 bases. Per the germline V gene, CDR1 is SNHLY and CDR2 is FYNNEI. Trimming removed 6 bases from V and 8 bases from J; junction bases left unmatched: 7. This CDR3 has 14 residues. The CDR3 region has the DNA TGTGCCAGCAGGGATGGACAGGGGGTGGATGAGCAGTTCTTC. Its translation: CASRDGQGVDEQFF.

This clone has ten or more counts. The gene calls are TRBV3-1 and TRBJ2-5, with 7 bases matching TRBD1. CDR1 is LGHDT and CDR2 is YNNKEL in the germline V gene (reference sequence). After removal of 4 bases from V and 4 bases from J, the junction contained 12 bases not matched to a gene. This CDR3 is built from 16 residues. The CDR3 sequence: CASSLLRDSRGETQYF. DNA for the CDR3: TGTGCCAGCAGCCTTCTCAGGGACAGCCGTGGAGAGACCCAGTACTTC.

This clone rates as medium-sized. This sequence joins TRBV28 and TRBJ2-7; D possibly uses TRBD1 or TRBD2 (5 bases each). This CDR3 region has 13 residues. Germline CDR1 is MDHEN and CDR2 is SYDVKM. V was clipped by 10 bases and J by 0 bases, with 13 bases between them. The CDR3 loop is CATTWDVSYEQYF. CDR3 bases: TGTGCCACCACGTGGGACGTCTCCTACGAGCAGTACTTC.

V and J are TRBV11-2 and TRBJ2-2; D possibly corresponds to TRBD2 (5 bases). The germline CDR1 and CDR2 sequences are SGHAT and FQNNGV. V lost 3 bases and J lost 1, with 6 bases in between. This CDR3 is built from 14 residues. The CDR3 DNA reads as TGTGCCAGCAGCTTTCGGGGGAACACCGGGGAGCTGTTTTTT. It encodes CASSFRGNTGELFF.

At least ten counts were recorded for this clone. The chain couples TRBV2 to TRBJ2-3; D is ambiguous. Trimming took off 4 bases at V and 5 bases at J, with 7 bases between the two ends. The CDR3 totals 12 residues. CDR1 SNHLY and CDR2 FYNNEI come from the germline V gene. Written as DNA, the CDR3 is TGTGCCAGCAGTGTGGTGGTAGATACGCAGTATTTT. The encoded protein is CASSVVVDTQYF.

This clone was counted many times. The chain is built from TRBV4-2 and TRBJ2-7; tentative D call: TRBD2 (5 bases). The CDR3 sequence is 14 residues long. V was clipped by 1 base and J by 1 base, with 8 bases between them. CDR1 is LGHNA, CDR2 YNFKEQ, per germline. CDR3 coding DNA: TGTGCCAGCAGCCAAGGAAGCGGATCCTACGAGCAGTACTTC. It codes for CASSQGSGSYEQYF.

The chain uses TRBV5-4 and TRBJ1-1; the D is unclear. Germline V CDR1 and CDR2: SGHNT, YYREEE (reference sequence). This CDR3 comprises 15 residues. Trimming pared 7 bases from V and 4 bases from J, leaving 20 bases between. CDR3 DNA sequence: TGTGCCAGCGAGGCGAGAAGAGGAGAAGCCACTGAAGCTTTCTTT. It yields the protein CASEARRGEATEAFF.

A few counts support this clone. A much larger clone differs from this one at a single base, so this may be a read error. Within the sample, other DNA sequences also encode this same CDR3. V is TRBV18 and J is TRBJ2-7; weak D call: TRBD2 (5 bases). V lost 6 bases, J lost 5 bases, and 14 bases lay in between. The CDR3 runs 13 residues. The germline CDR1 and CDR2 sequences are KGHSH and LQKENI. CDR3 residues: CASSGLRANEQYF. The DNA for the CDR3 is TGTGCCAGCTCCGGACTGAGGGCAAACGAGCAGTACTTC.

This clone has ten or more counts. V and J are TRBV2 and TRBJ2-4; possible D gene TRBD1, 5 bases. The CDR3 length is 14 residues. Trimming left V 6 bases short and J 5 bases short, with 14 bases between. Per germline, CDR1 SNHLY and CDR2 FYNNEI. CDR3 DNA sequence: TGTGCCAGCAGGAAGCAGGGATACCAAAACATTCAGTACTTC. This gives the protein CASRKQGYQNIQYF.

The CDR3 protein is CASSVGSEAYGYTF. The CDR3 nucleotides read TGTGCCAGCAGCGTAGGCTCTGAGGCCTATGGCTACACCTTC. This chain joins TRBV9 and TRBJ1-2; D remains ambiguous. The CDR3 totals 14 residues. V gave up 0 bases and J gave up 4 bases, with 10 bases separating them. Germline assignment: CDR1 SGDLS and CDR2 YYNGEE. Full variable domain (remainder filled in from reference TRBV9 and TRBJ1-2): DSGVTQTPKHLITATGQRVTLRCSPRSGDLSVYWYQQSLDQGLQFLIQYYNGEERAKGNILERFSAQQFPDLHSELNLSSLELGDSALYFCASSVGSEAYGYTFGSGTRLTVV.

As concerns this clone: This could be a read error, since a much larger clone is one nucleotide away. This same CDR3 is encoded by further DNA sequences in the sample. The J gene is TRBJ2-5, the V gene TRBV29-1; D could derive from TRBD1 or TRBD2 (6 bases each). V lost 6 bases and J 0 bases, leaving 14 bases between the germline ends. Germline loops: CDR1 SQVTM, CDR2 ANQGSEA. This CDR3 has 14 residues. CDR3: CSVPRGTNQETQYF. CDR3 coding DNA: TGCAGCGTACCTCGCGGGACAAACCAAGAGACCCAGTACTTC.

This clone occurred many times. V is TRBV20-1 and J is TRBJ1-5, with D uncertain. Germline V gene lookup returns CDR1 DFQATT and CDR2 SNEGSKA (reference sequence). The CDR3 totals 13 residues. Trimming removed 4 bases at V and 7 bases at J, with 14 bases between. The CDR3 DNA reads as TGCAGTGCTATCCCCTCCGGGGAACAGCCCCAGCATTTT. Protein sequence: CSAIPSGEQPQHF.

There are a few counts of this clone. This chain links TRBV12-3 or TRBV12-4 with TRBJ2-7, with D hard to call. The CDR3 is made up of 12 amino acids. Deletions cut 3 bases from V and 10 bases from J, with 13 bases between. The CDR3 DNA is TGTGCCAGCAGTTTCCCAGGCATTCGCCAGTACTTC. Translating it yields CASSFPGIRQYF.

In its sample, this clone was seen a few times. The chain joins TRBV28 to TRBJ1-5; the D gene is possibly TRBD1 (5 bases). The germline V and J ends were trimmed by 4 bases and 4 bases, with 11 bases remaining between them. The germline gives CDR1 MDHEN, CDR2 SYDVKM. The CDR3 sequence is 14 residues long. CDR3 coding DNA: TGTGCCAGCAGTTCACATTGGGGGAATCAGCCCCAGCATTTT. This encodes CASSSHWGNQPQHF.